The rows below give T cell receptor beta chains drawn from one sample of a study of blood T cell repertoires in COVID-19. The method was immunoSEQ multiplex PCR; TCRdb's version includes in-frame clones alone and lacks a portion of them. The sample lists roughly 160,000 clones; around 85% were seen once. Sample: peripheral blood. The receptors were sampled from a man in his fifties or sixties with acute or convalescent COVID-19. Each CDR3 is given with its conserved first and last residue. The order of the fields is J gene, V gene, CDR3 length, clone size, D gene, CDR3 DNA, CDR3 protein. D genes are given only for firm matches. Only some rows state a clone size, as once, few, many or a class for expanded clones.

TRBJ1-1 | TRBV19 | 11 | NA | NA | TGTGCCAGTAGCAAGCTAGCTGAAGCTTTCTTT | CASSKLAEAFF
TRBJ2-7 | TRBV15 | 16 | NA | TRBD2 | TGTGCCACCAGCGAGTGGACTAGCGGGCGCTCCTACGAGCAGTACTTC | CATSEWTSGRSYEQYF
TRBJ2-5 | TRBV4-1 | 14 | NA | NA | TGCGCCAGCAGCCAAGATGTAGGAGCGGGGACCCAGTACTTC | CASSQDVGAGTQYF
TRBJ2-7 | TRBV28 | 14 | once | NA | TGTGCCAGCAGTCCCCGACGGGGGACCTACGAGCAGTACTTC | CASSPRRGTYEQYF
TRBJ1-2 | TRBV19 | 12 | few | NA | TGTGCCAGTGGTCAGGGGACCCATGGCTACACCTTC | CASGQGTHGYTF
TRBJ1-2 | TRBV28 | 12 | NA | TRBD1 | TGTGCCGGGGCAAGACAGGGGTATGGCTACACCTTC | CAGARQGYGYTF
TRBJ2-1 | TRBV3-1/TRBV3-2 | 16 | NA | NA | TGTGCCAGCAGCCAAGATCCTAGATTCCTCTACAATGAGCAGTTCTTC | CASSQDPRFLYNEQFF
TRBJ2-6 | TRBV6-6 | 20 | NA | TRBD1 | TGTGCCAGCAGTCCCCTCTCGACAGGGATAGGCTTAAGTGGGGCCAACGTCCTGACTTTC | CASSPLSTGIGLSGANVLTF
TRBJ1-1 | TRBV18 | 14 | few | NA | TGTGCCAGCTCCCGCGATTCGGTGGACACTGAAGCTTTCTTT | CASSRDSVDTEAFF
TRBJ1-3 | TRBV28 | 14 | NA | NA | TGTGCCAGCAGTTTATCCGGGTTTGGAAACACCATATATTTT | CASSLSGFGNTIYF
TRBJ1-2 | TRBV6-2/TRBV6-3 | 15 | NA | NA | TGTGCCAGCACCCCATTTAGAGGGAACGACTATGGCTACACCTTC | CASTPFRGNDYGYTF
TRBJ1-5 | TRBV5-3 | 16 | once | NA | TGTGCCAGAAGCTTGGCCCGACAGGTTCTAATGGAGCCCCAGCATTTT | CARSLARQVLMEPQHF
TRBJ2-7 | TRBV3-1/TRBV3-2 | 16 | NA | TRBD2 | TGTGCCAGCAGCCAAGATGGACTAGCGGGAGGGGGCGAGCAGTACTTC | CASSQDGLAGGGEQYF
TRBJ1-1 | TRBV5-4 | 16 | NA | NA | TGTGCCAGCAACTTACGGGGGGCAGGGAGGAACACTGAAGCTTTCTTT | CASNLRGAGRNTEAFF
TRBJ2-7 | TRBV5-1 | 14 | NA | TRBD1 | TGCGCCAGCAGCTGGGGGGACAGGGGGCGCGAGCAGTACTTC | CASSWGDRGREQYF
TRBJ2-7 | TRBV11-2 | 12 | NA | NA | TGTGCCAGCAGCGTTACTAGCACCGAGCAGTACTTC | CASSVTSTEQYF
TRBJ1-1 | TRBV19 | 15 | NA | NA | TGTGCCAGTAGTTCCAGACAGATCATGAACACTGAAGCTTTCTTT | CASSSRQIMNTEAFF
TRBJ2-5 | TRBV2 | 13 | NA | NA | TGTGCCAGCAGTCCGAGGAGGGAAGAGACCCAGTACTTC | CASSPRREETQYF
TRBJ1-1 | TRBV6-6 | 13 | once | NA | TGTGCCAGCAGTGAGGGCCCCGGTACTGAAGCTTTCTTT | CASSEGPGTEAFF
TRBJ1-6 | TRBV9 | 15 | once | NA | TGTGCCAGCAGCGAGCGCTCGGGGGGTAATTCACCCCTCCACTTT | CASSERSGGNSPLHF
TRBJ2-7 | TRBV27 | 15 | NA | TRBD1 | TGTGCCAGCAGTTCCCAGACAGGGCGGGCGGGCGAGCAGTACTTC | CASSSQTGRAGEQYF
TRBJ2-1 | TRBV11-1 | 15 | NA | NA | TGTGCCAGCAGCCAACTTCTCGCACAGGGACACAAGCAGTTCTTC | CASSQLLAQGHKQFF
TRBJ2-7 | TRBV4-2 | 19 | few | TRBD2 | TGTGCCAGCAGCCCCCGAAGCCTAGCGGGACTCCCCGCTGCCTACGAGCAGTACTTC | CASSPRSLAGLPAAYEQYF
TRBJ2-1 | TRBV19 | 16 | NA | TRBD2 | TGTGCCAGCAACCACGGGACTAGCGGTCCGTACAATGAGCAGTTCTTC | CASNHGTSGPYNEQFF
TRBJ2-1 | TRBV28 | 16 | NA | TRBD2 | TGTGCCAGCAGTACCAGGACTAGCGGGAGCTGGAATGAGCAGTTCTTC | CASSTRTSGSWNEQFF
TRBJ1-1 | TRBV28 | 16 | NA | TRBD1 | TGTGCCAGCAGTTTCGACAGGGCGGGGGGAGCCACTGAAGCTTTCTTT | CASSFDRAGGATEAFF
TRBJ2-2 | TRBV5-1 | 15 | NA | NA | TGCGCCAGCAGCTTGGTGGCACCGAACACCGGGGAGCTGTTTTTT | CASSLVAPNTGELFF
TRBJ2-7 | TRBV5-5 | 14 | NA | NA | TGTGCCAGCAGCTCACGCAGGGGAATGTACGAGCAGTACTTC | CASSSRRGMYEQYF
TRBJ1-2 | TRBV20-1 | 11 | NA | NA | TGCAGTGCTTTCAGGGGCTATGGCTACACCTTC | CSAFRGYGYTF
TRBJ2-7 | TRBV28 | 11 | NA | NA | TGTGCCAGCAGTTTCGCCTACGAGCAGTACTTC | CASSFAYEQYF
TRBJ2-7 | TRBV27 | 14 | NA | TRBD2 | TGTGCCAGCAGTTTAGGACTAGCCTCCTACGAGCAGTACTTC | CASSLGLASYEQYF
TRBJ1-1 | TRBV27 | 15 | NA | NA | TGTGCCAGCAGGACCTGGGGGCTCCGGAACACTGAAGCTTTCTTT | CASRTWGLRNTEAFF
TRBJ2-1 | TRBV5-1 | 16 | NA | TRBD1 | TGCGCCAGCAGCTTGATACCGGGACAGGTGTACAATGAGCAGTTCTTC | CASSLIPGQVYNEQFF
TRBJ2-6 | TRBV11-2 | 20 | NA | TRBD2 | TGTGCCAGCAGCTTAGACCCAACTAGCGGGAGGCGCTCTGGGGCCAACGTCCTGACTTTC | CASSLDPTSGRRSGANVLTF
TRBJ1-2 | TRBV24-1 | 17 | NA | NA | TGTGCCACCAGTGAGCGGGACCGTCTAGGGTCTAACTATGGCTACACCTTC | CATSERDRLGSNYGYTF
TRBJ1-3 | TRBV11-2 | 15 | NA | TRBD1 | TGTGCCAGCAGCAGCCCCGGGACAGCTGGAAACACCATATATTTT | CASSSPGTAGNTIYF
TRBJ1-2 | TRBV29-1 | 13 | NA | TRBD1 | TGCAGCGTTGGCACAGGGGGATACTATGGCTACACCTTC | CSVGTGGYYGYTF
TRBJ2-1 | TRBV3-1/TRBV3-2 | 15 | NA | TRBD1 | TGTGCCAGCAGCCCCAGACAGGGTGCCTACAATGAGCAGTTCTTC | CASSPRQGAYNEQFF
TRBJ2-7 | TRBV3-1/TRBV3-2 | 11 | NA | NA | TGTGCCAGCAGCGAACGGTACGAGCAGTACTTC | CASSERYEQYF
TRBJ1-5 | TRBV28 | 16 | NA | NA | TGTGCCAGCAGACCCCCAGCGGGCCCTAGCAATCAGCCCCAGCATTTT | CASRPPAGPSNQPQHF
TRBJ1-1 | TRBV6-5 | 14 | NA | NA | TGTGCCAGCAGTTACGAGTACGCGAACACTGAAGCTTTCTTT | CASSYEYANTEAFF
TRBJ2-3 | TRBV29-1 | 13 | NA | TRBD2 | TGCAGCGTATCGGGAGGAGGCACAGATACGCAGTATTTT | CSVSGGGTDTQYF
TRBJ2-1 | TRBV5-3 | 15 | NA | NA | TGTGCCAGAAGCTTGCAGAGTCCAGGAGGCGGTGAGCAGTTCTTC | CARSLQSPGGGEQFF
TRBJ2-1 | TRBV7-8 | 15 | once | TRBD1 | TGTGCCAGCAGCCGGACGGACAGGGGCTACAATGAGCAGTTCTTC | CASSRTDRGYNEQFF
TRBJ2-7 | TRBV4-2 | 15 | NA | NA | TGTGCCAGCAGCCGCAACGTGAGGGCTGACTACGAGCAGTACTTC | CASSRNVRADYEQYF
TRBJ2-1 | TRBV13 | 16 | NA | TRBD2 | TGTGCCAGCAGCCCCCTCGGCGGGAGGGCCCCGGTCGAGCAGTTCTTC | CASSPLGGRAPVEQFF
TRBJ2-3 | TRBV19 | 16 | NA | TRBD2 | TGTGCCAGTAGTATCCGGACTAGCGGATCCACAGATACGCAGTATTTT | CASSIRTSGSTDTQYF
TRBJ2-1 | TRBV28 | 13 | NA | TRBD2 | TGTGCCAGCAAAACTAGCGGTTACAATGAGCAGTTCTTC | CASKTSGYNEQFF
TRBJ2-7 | TRBV19 | 15 | NA | TRBD1 | TGTGCCAGTAGTATACGGACAGGAAAGTCCTACGAGCAGTACTTC | CASSIRTGKSYEQYF
TRBJ2-3 | TRBV29-1 | 13 | NA | TRBD2 | TGCAGCGTTGACGGGGAGGGCGGAGATACGCAGTATTTT | CSVDGEGGDTQYF
TRBJ1-1 | TRBV27 | 14 | NA | NA | TGTGCCAGCAGTTTAAGGCTAGGCGACACTGAAGCTTTCTTT | CASSLRLGDTEAFF